This T cell receptor (beta chain) comes out of a study of blood T cell repertoires in COVID-19. Overall study: T cells, B-cell-depleted T cells, or PBMCs supplied cDNA or gDNA.

The repertoire was sequenced with immunoSEQ multiplex PCR; TCRdb's copy has only in-frame clones and lacks some. This sample has some 70,000 clones, with 76% found just once. This clone has more than one count but fewer than ten. In Seattle, patients joined the study during active infection and were tracked longitudinally. Deletions cut 4 bases from V and 8 bases from J, with 12 bases between. The CDR3 is 14 amino acids. From germline, CDR1 is LGHDT and CDR2 YNNKEL (reference sequence). The rearrangement uses TRBV3-1 (or the pseudogene TRBV3-2) and TRBJ1-6; D might be TRBD1 (5 bases). The receptor was isolated from a man in his fifties or sixties with COVID-19, enrolled during active disease. The sequencing input was peripheral blood. The CDR3 nucleotides are TGTGCCAGCAGCCGGGGCCAGGGCGATTCACCCCTCCACTTT. The encoded protein is CASSRGQGDSPLHF.